Listed below are T cell receptor beta chains from one sample, sequenced in a study of graft-versus-host responses after intestinal transplantation. Libraries were prepared by immunoSEQ multiplex PCR; TCRdb keeps only in-frame clonotypes and omits some of them. The sample has 99,000 or so clones, roughly 84% seen once. Their specific antigens are unknown. Sample: unstimulated CD4+ T cells sorted from spleen or lymph node cells, taken before intestinal transplant. The receptor set was obtained from a human donor who received an intestinal transplant. Each CDR3 is given with its conserved first and last residue. A D gene is named only where the DNA matches it firmly. Clone size is given for some rows only: seen once, a few or many times, or a class if the clone is expanded.

V gene	CDR3 length	J gene	clone size	D gene	CDR3 protein	CDR3 DNA
TRBV6-5	14	TRBJ2-3	.	TRBD2	CASSRGLALDTQYF	TGTGCCAGCAGCCGGGGACTAGCGCTCGATACGCAGTATTTT
TRBV4-1	13	TRBJ1-3	.	.	CASSQVTGNTIYF	TGCGCCAGCAGCCAAGTGACTGGAAACACCATATATTTT
TRBV7-3	13	TRBJ2-3	once	.	CASSARNTDTQYF	TGTGCCAGCAGCGCTCGAAACACAGATACGCAGTATTTT
TRBV7-2	17	TRBJ2-2	.	TRBD2	CASSLSGAGGLTGELFF	TGTGCCAGCAGCTTAAGTGGGGCGGGAGGCCTCACCGGGGAGCTGTTTTTT
TRBV6-5	16	TRBJ2-7	.	.	CASSYNSGRLFYEQYF	TGTGCCAGCAGTTACAACTCCGGACGACTATTTTACGAGCAGTACTTC
TRBV7-9	12	TRBJ2-7	medium-sized	TRBD2	CASSQTSREQYF	TGTGCCAGCAGCCAGACTAGCCGCGAGCAGTACTTC
TRBV6-6	16	TRBJ1-5	.	TRBD1	CASSTGTGGGDQPQHF	TGTGCCAGCAGTACCGGGACAGGGGGCGGGGATCAGCCCCAGCATTTT
TRBV15	13	TRBJ1-2	.	.	CATSRDGAYGYTF	TGTGCCACCAGCAGAGATGGGGCTTATGGCTACACCTTC
TRBV5-1	14	TRBJ2-7	.	TRBD2	CASSPSGMAYEQYF	TGCGCCAGCAGCCCAAGCGGGATGGCCTACGAGCAGTACTTC
TRBV6-5	14	TRBJ2-7	.	.	CASSERRIGGEQYF	TGTGCCAGCAGTGAACGGAGGATTGGAGGCGAGCAGTACTTC
TRBV11-2	14	TRBJ2-3	.	.	CASSLVRRPDTQYF	TGTGCCAGCAGCTTAGTTAGAAGGCCAGATACGCAGTATTTT
TRBV7-7	15	TRBJ2-1	.	TRBD2	CASSLGAGGLNEQFF	TGTGCCAGCAGCTTAGGCGCGGGAGGCCTCAATGAGCAGTTCTTC
TRBV5-6	15	TRBJ2-6	.	TRBD2	CASSLLAAGANVLTF	TGTGCCAGCAGCTTACTAGCGGCTGGGGCCAACGTCCTGACTTTC
TRBV13	13	TRBJ2-3	.	.	CASSLKGADTQYF	TGTGCCAGCAGCTTGAAGGGCGCAGATACGCAGTATTTT
TRBV6-5	14	TRBJ2-2	.	TRBD1	CASSYRGLAGELFF	TGTGCCAGCAGTTACAGGGGGCTCGCCGGGGAGCTGTTTTTT
TRBV7-9	15	TRBJ1-2	.	TRBD1	CASSLFWDRDYGYTF	TGTGCCAGCAGCTTATTTTGGGACAGGGACTATGGCTACACCTTC
TRBV19	14	TRBJ2-3	.	TRBD1	CASSPQGIQDTQYF	TGTGCCAGTAGCCCACAGGGGATTCAAGATACGCAGTATTTT
TRBV6-5	15	TRBJ1-5	few	.	CASRFTSGWNQPQHF	TGTGCCAGCAGATTTACCTCAGGGTGGAATCAGCCCCAGCATTTT
TRBV6-1	15	TRBJ2-6	.	.	CASSNLHSGANVLTF	TGTGCCAGCAGCAACCTTCACTCTGGGGCCAACGTCCTGACTTTC
TRBV6-5	12	TRBJ2-7	.	.	CASSPHLYEQYF	TGTGCCAGCAGTCCCCACCTATACGAGCAGTACTTC
TRBV20-1	11	TRBJ2-7	.	.	CSATLTYEQYF	TGCAGTGCTACGTTAACCTACGAGCAGTACTTC
TRBV7-9	13	TRBJ1-2	medium-sized	.	CASSLAFAMGYTF	TGTGCCAGCAGCTTGGCGTTTGCCATGGGCTACACCTTC
TRBV5-4	15	TRBJ2-3	medium-sized	.	CASSLDRGLTDTQYF	TGTGCCAGCAGCTTGGATCGGGGTCTCACAGATACGCAGTATTTT
TRBV7-9	13	TRBJ2-1	.	.	CASSLGLYNEQFF	TGTGCCAGCAGCTTAGGCCTGTACAATGAGCAGTTCTTC
TRBV4-1	17	TRBJ1-6	.	.	CASSQDPDRYLNSPLHF	TGCGCCAGCAGCCAAGATCCGGACAGATACTTAAATTCACCCCTCCACTTT
TRBV5-1	11	TRBJ2-5	once	.	CASSLTGTQYF	TGCGCCAGCAGCTTGACAGGGACCCAGTACTTC
TRBV20-1	11	TRBJ1-2	.	.	CSASRGYGYTF	TGCAGTGCGTCCCGGGGCTATGGCTACACCTTC
TRBV5-1	16	TRBJ1-1	.	.	CASSLGIAGSWTEAFF	TGCGCCAGCAGCTTGGGGATTGCGGGCAGTTGGACTGAAGCTTTCTTT
TRBV5-4	15	TRBJ2-6	once	.	CASSPTVSGANVLTF	TGTGCCAGCAGCCCGACAGTGTCTGGGGCCAACGTCCTGACTTTC
TRBV7-9	14	TRBJ1-1	.	TRBD1	CASSLGTGMSEAFF	TGTGCCAGCAGCTTAGGGACAGGGATGTCTGAAGCTTTCTTT
TRBV9	12	TRBJ2-3	.	.	CASSVVGDTQYF	TGTGCCAGCAGCGTAGTCGGGGATACGCAGTATTTT
TRBV29-1	15	TRBJ2-4	.	.	CSVEAGRRAKNIQYF	TGCAGCGTTGAAGCGGGGCGGAGGGCCAAAAACATTCAGTACTTC
TRBV10-3	11	TRBJ2-7	few	TRBD1	CAIGQGYEQYF	TGTGCCATCGGACAGGGTTACGAGCAGTACTTC
TRBV4-1	16	TRBJ2-1	.	TRBD2	CASSQQTSGTYNEQFF	TGCGCCAGCAGCCAACAGACTAGCGGAACTTACAATGAGCAGTTCTTC
TRBV7-6	17	TRBJ2-5	.	.	CASSLASGVYIGETQYF	TGTGCCAGCAGCTTGGCGTCAGGGGTATACATAGGAGAGACCCAGTACTTC
TRBV5-4	12	TRBJ2-7	.	TRBD1	CASRRDSYEQYF	TGTGCCAGCAGACGGGACAGCTACGAGCAGTACTTC
TRBV5-6	14	TRBJ1-6	.	TRBD1	CASSLRDRTSPLHF	TGTGCCAGCAGCTTGCGGGACAGGACTTCACCCCTCCACTTT
TRBV6-5	15	TRBJ1-5	.	.	CASRGLRTTNQPQHF	TGTGCCAGCCGGGGGCTTCGGACCACTAATCAGCCCCAGCATTTT
TRBV5-1	13	TRBJ2-1	few	TRBD2	CASRLAGGNEQFF	TGCGCCAGCAGACTAGCGGGAGGCAATGAGCAGTTCTTC
TRBV7-6	16	TRBJ2-6	.	.	CASSLERGTGANVLTF	TGTGCCAGCAGCTTAGAAAGAGGGACTGGGGCCAACGTCCTGACTTTC
TRBV25-1	15	TRBJ2-1	once	TRBD1	CASRYWTGGRHEQFF	TGTGCCAGCCGATACTGGACAGGGGGCCGCCATGAGCAGTTCTTC
TRBV4-1	15	TRBJ1-5	.	.	CASSHDGQTNQPQHF	TGCGCCAGCAGCCATGACGGACAGACTAATCAGCCCCAGCATTTT
TRBV5-4	13	TRBJ2-7	few	.	CASSRAGNHEQYF	TGTGCCAGCAGCCGGGCAGGGAACCACGAGCAGTACTTC
TRBV5-1	17	TRBJ1-6	.	TRBD1	CASSLRAGGAWNSPLHF	TGCGCCAGCAGCTTGCGGGCAGGGGGCGCCTGGAATTCACCCCTCCACTTT
TRBV7-3	13	TRBJ1-1	.	TRBD1	CASSTGTADKAFF	TGTGCCAGCAGCACCGGGACAGCTGATAAGGCTTTCTTT
TRBV19	15	TRBJ2-1	.	TRBD2	CASSATGGGGNEQFF	TGTGCCAGTAGTGCCACCGGGGGCGGGGGGAATGAGCAGTTCTTC
TRBV10-3	15	TRBJ1-5	.	.	CAISEIFIRGQPQHF	TGTGCCATCAGTGAGATCTTTATTCGGGGCCAGCCCCAGCATTTT
TRBV27	19	TRBJ2-2	.	TRBD1	CASSPAGSTGGRPTGELFF	TGTGCCAGCAGTCCTGCAGGGTCGACAGGGGGGAGGCCCACCGGGGAGCTGTTTTTT
TRBV6-5	15	TRBJ1-6	.	.	CASRINFRLGSPLHF	TGTGCCAGCCGTATCAATTTCAGGCTGGGTTCACCCCTCCACTTT
TRBV9	15	TRBJ2-5	.	TRBD2	CASSVAAGGQETQYF	TGTGCCAGCAGCGTAGCAGCGGGAGGCCAAGAGACCCAGTACTTC
TRBV7-9	14	TRBJ2-3	.	.	CASSLYQVPDTQYF	TGTGCCAGCAGCTTATATCAGGTACCAGATACGCAGTATTTT